Sequencing of this T cell receptor (beta chain) was carried out in a study of vaccination and CD4 T cells after COVID-19. At the level of the study: Convalescents were six males and four females, two of them Hispanic.

Study-level findings and limits: It was observed that, in convalescent patients, a median 86.3% of reactive clones arose only post-vaccination.

The treatment was: roughly 11-day PBMC culture with coronavirus spike peptide pools or control peptides (ViraFEST assay). This clonotype showed up just a few times. Its antigen is still unknown. The CDR3 is 14 residues long. Germline CDR1 is MNHEY and CDR2 is SVGAGI. V was clipped by 0 bases and J by 6 bases, with 6 bases between them. Sequencing of the DNA from cultured CD4+ T cells was carried out with the Oncomine TCR Beta short-read assay. TCRdb reprocessed the PCR reads with MiXCR, giving one entry per CDR3 protein. In the table there are 20,000 to 25,000 distinct CDR3 sequences, over 45% of which are singletons.

The receptor comes from a human donor who had recovered from COVID-19. The chain combines TRBV6-5 with TRBJ1-6; D unresolved. Sequencing was done on a sample of CD4+ T cells from blood, cultured in vitro. The CDR3 spells CASSYSNANSPLHF. In DNA form, the CDR3 reads TGTGCCAGCAGTTACTCGAATGCTAATTCACCCCTCCACTTT.